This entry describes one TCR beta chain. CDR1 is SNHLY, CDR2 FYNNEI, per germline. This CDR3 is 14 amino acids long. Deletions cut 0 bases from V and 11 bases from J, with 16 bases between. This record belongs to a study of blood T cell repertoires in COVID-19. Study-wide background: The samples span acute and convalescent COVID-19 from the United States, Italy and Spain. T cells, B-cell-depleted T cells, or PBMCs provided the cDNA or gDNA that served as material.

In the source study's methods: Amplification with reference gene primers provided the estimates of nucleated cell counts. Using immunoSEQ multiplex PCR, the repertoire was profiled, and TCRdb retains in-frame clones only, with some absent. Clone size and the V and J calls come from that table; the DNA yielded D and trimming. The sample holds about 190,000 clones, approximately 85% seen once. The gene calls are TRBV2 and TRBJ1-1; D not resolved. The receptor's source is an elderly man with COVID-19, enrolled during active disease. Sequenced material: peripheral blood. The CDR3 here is CASSEALIAAQAFF. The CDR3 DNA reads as TGTGCCAGCAGTGAAGCGCTTATAGCGGCGCAGGCTTTCTTT.